These 27 T cell receptor beta chains share one sample of origin, sequenced in a study of blood T cells in healthy people across ages. A second about 7 to 12 cycle PCR used barcoded and J-beta primers. TCRdb re-derived calls from the 5' RACE reads in MiXCR, one entry per CDR3 protein. The data contain about 670,000 distinct CDR3 sequences, over 40% of them singletons. The sequenced material came from blood. All receptors derive from a woman of 80 years or more in good health.

Concerning this clonotype itself: A read error may explain this, as a much larger clone is one base away. The rearrangement links TRBV10-3 to TRBJ2-5; weak D call: TRBD1 (5 bases). The end of the DNA fits TRBJ2-1 better, so the J call may be wrong. Germline values: CDR1 ENHRY, CDR2 SYGVKD. The CDR3 totals 14 residues. The CDR3 sequence: CAISARGGQETQFF. CDR3 nucleotides: TGTGCCATCAGCGCCCGCGGCGGACAAGAGACCCAGTTCTTC.

The sample holds a few counts of this clonotype. V usage is TRBV6-5 and J usage is TRBJ2-5; TRBD1 agrees at 7 bases. The V gene's germline CDR1 is MNHEY and CDR2 SVGAGI. CDR3 length equals 15 residues. With 7 bases clipped from V and 11 bases from J, the junction kept 19 bases outside the gene matches. Written as DNA, the CDR3 is TGTGCCAGCATGAAGAACCAGGGGGTCCTTGATGAGCAGTACTTC. Protein sequence: CASMKNQGVLDEQYF.

The genes are TRBV24-1 and TRBJ2-1; D not certain. Trimming stripped 7 bases from V and 9 bases from J, with 15 bases between. This CDR3 has 13 amino acids. The V gene's germline CDR1 is KGHDR and CDR2 SFDVKD. CDR3 nucleotide sequence: TGTGCCACCAGCTCGAATTCCCTCTGTGAGCAGTTCTTC. Amino acid sequence: CATSSNSLCEQFF.

There are many counts of this clonotype. The chain has TRBV7-9 and TRBJ1-2, with a possible D match to TRBD1 (5 bases). Trimming stripped 0 bases from V and 4 bases from J, with 9 bases between. CDR1 is SEHNR, CDR2 FQNEAQ, per germline (reference sequence). This CDR3 is 14 amino acids long. The CDR3 protein is CASSLAMTAYGYTF. CDR3 bases: TGTGCCAGCAGCTTAGCGATGACAGCCTATGGCTACACCTTC.

This sequence joins TRBV29-1 and TRBJ2-7; 7 bases fit TRBD1. Germline trimming cut 6 bases from V and 5 bases from J; bases unmatched to any gene: 7. Looked up from germline, CDR1 is SQVTM and CDR2 is ANQGSEA. The CDR3 has 12 amino acids. The CDR3: CSVEGQSDEQYF. In DNA, the CDR3 is TGCAGCGTCGAGGGACAGTCGGACGAGCAGTACTTC.

This clonotype was seen many times. The chain is built from TRBV7-9 and TRBJ2-3; 10 bases are shared with TRBD2. V was clipped by 5 bases and J by 5 bases; unmatched bases: 7. Germline lookup yields CDR1 SEHNR and CDR2 FQNEAQ (reference sequence). The CDR3 sequence is 15 residues long. CDR3 in DNA: TGTGCCAGCAGCCTACACCTAGCGGGAGTAGATACGCAGTATTTT. Translation gives CASSLHLAGVDTQYF.

In its sample, this clonotype was seen many times. The J gene is TRBJ2-1, the V gene TRBV28; D uncertain. Trimming pared 1 base from V and 5 bases from J, leaving 15 bases between. The CDR3 contains 16 residues. Germline V lookup: CDR1 MDHEN, CDR2 SYDVKM. CDR3 protein: CASSLLGKGGNNEQFF. The CDR3 nucleotides are TGTGCCAGCAGTTTATTGGGGAAGGGTGGGAACAATGAGCAGTTCTTC.

V and J are TRBV7-9 and TRBJ2-1; TRBD1 matches 7 bases. Germline assignment: CDR1 SEHNR and CDR2 FQNEAQ (reference sequence). Trimming removed 0 bases from V and 4 bases from J; junction bases left unmatched: 6. The CDR3 sequence is 16 residues long. The CDR3: CASSLALTGLYNEQFF. In nucleotides, the CDR3 is TGTGCCAGCAGCTTAGCGCTGACAGGGTTGTACAATGAGCAGTTCTTC.

As to this clonotype: Sequence at one end of the junction differs from germline and may be a read error. V gene TRBV7-9 combines with J gene TRBJ2-7, with D unresolved. The length of the CDR3 is 12 residues. In germline, CDR1 is SEHNR, CDR2 FQNEAQ (reference sequence). The CDR3 DNA sequence: TGTGCCGGCAGCTGGAACTCCTACGAGCAGTACTTC. This translates into CAGSWNSYEQYF.

About this clonotype: A much bigger clone sits one base away, suggesting this may be a read error. The chain employs TRBV3-1 and TRBJ2-1, with D possibly called TRBD1 or TRBD2 (5 bases each). Between the trimmed V and J ends, which lost 2 bases and 13 bases, there was a span of 18 bases. Germline V CDR1 and CDR2: LGHDT, YNNKEL (reference sequence). The CDR3 loop spans 14 amino acids. The CDR3 loop is CASSQNTGPETQFF. The DNA for the CDR3 is TGTGCCAGCAGCCAAAACACGGGGCCAGAGACCCAGTTCTTC.

This clonotype turned up a few times. This chain joins TRBV3-1 and TRBJ2-1; TRBD2 matches at 11 bases. The germline V gene encodes CDR1 LGHDT and CDR2 YNNKEL (reference sequence). The CDR3 sequence is 16 residues long. V shed 5 bases and J 6 bases; nucleotides not matched to a gene: 9. The CDR3 loop is CASSVSGRAFLNEQFF. CDR3 nucleotides: TGTGCCAGCAGCGTTAGCGGGAGGGCTTTTCTCAATGAGCAGTTCTTC.

The chain couples TRBV12-3 or TRBV12-4 to TRBJ2-4; D is unresolved. Trimming took 5 bases from V and 2 from J, leaving 13 bases between them. This CDR3 is 15 amino acids long. CDR3 DNA sequence: TGTGCCAGCAGTCCCCCTCAGGCTACCAAAAACATTCAGTACTTC. It codes for CASSPPQATKNIQYF.

Concerning this clonotype: A much more abundant neighbour one base away suggests this may be a read error. The chain has TRBV27 and TRBJ2-1; D unresolved. Germline V gene sequence: CDR1 MNHEY, CDR2 SMNVEV (reference sequence). The CDR3 loop spans 13 amino acids. The V and J ends lost 10 bases and 5 bases respectively, with 15 bases between them. The CDR3 DNA reads as TGTGCCATCAGAAATGTGGACCACAATGAGCAGTTCTTC. It is translated as CAIRNVDHNEQFF.

This clonotype was seen only once. J is TRBJ2-5 and V is TRBV18; TRBD1 agrees at 9 bases. The last part of the DNA fits TRBJ2-7 better; the J call may be wrong. The germline V gene encodes CDR1 KGHSH and CDR2 LQKENI. The CDR3 runs to 14 residues. The DNA for the CDR3 is TGTGCCAGCTCATCCTCCGGGACAGGGTTCGAGCAGTACTTC. This encodes CASSSSGTGFEQYF.

Of note for this clonotype: One end of the junction varies from germline; a read error may be responsible. The V and J genes are TRBV12-3 or TRBV12-4 and TRBJ2-3; 11 bases match TRBD2. The CDR3 has 15 amino acids. Here the CDR3 reads CASSFPSGGTDAQYF. The CDR3 nucleotides are TGTGCCAGCAGTTTTCCTAGCGGGGGGACAGATGCGCAGTATTTT.

In DNA, the CDR3 is TGTGCCAGCAGCCCCTCAGGACGGGGTAACGGCTACACCTTC. Its protein product is CASSPSGRGNGYTF. The chain links TRBV7-8 to TRBJ1-2; D gene ambiguous. Germline loops: CDR1 SGHVS, CDR2 FQNEAQ. Trimming removed 5 bases from V and 8 bases from J, with 18 bases in between. CDR3 length: 14 amino acids.

The chain has TRBV6-5 and TRBJ2-3; tentatively, D is TRBD2 (6 bases). V dropped 2 bases and J dropped 1 base, with 16 bases sitting between them. CDR3 length: 17 amino acids. Germline V gene lookup returns CDR1 MNHEY and CDR2 SVGAGI. Here the CDR3 DNA reads TGTGCCAGCAGTTACGAGGGAGGCCCTGTAGGCACAGATACGCAGTATTTT. This gives the protein CASSYEGGPVGTDTQYF.

This clonotype was found many times. The rearrangement links TRBV20-1 to TRBJ2-1, with unresolved D. Germline CDR1 reads DFQATT; CDR2 reads SNEGSKA (reference sequence). The germline V and J ends were trimmed by 6 bases and 0 bases, with 9 bases remaining between them. This CDR3 spans 13 amino acids. The CDR3, as DNA: TGCAGTGCCGAGTCGGCCTCCTACAATGAGCAGTTCTTC. Translating it yields CSAESASYNEQFF.

This clonotype has more than one count but fewer than ten. This chain links TRBV10-3 with TRBJ1-2; 8 bases align to TRBD1. CDR3 length: 14 residues. The germline V gene encodes CDR1 ENHRY and CDR2 SYGVKD. V gave up 7 bases and J gave up 8 bases; unmatched junction bases: 12. In DNA form, the CDR3 reads TGTGCCATCAACCTACAGGGGGGACCTTACGGCTACACCTTC. It translates to CAINLQGGPYGYTF.

This chain links TRBV29-1 with TRBJ2-7, with D perhaps assigned TRBD1 or TRBD2 (6 bases each). Germline CDR1 reads SQVTM; CDR2 reads ANQGSEA. V was pared by 6 bases and J by 5 bases, with 20 bases between. This CDR3 region has 14 residues. CDR3 DNA sequence: TGCAGCGTGGGTCGATCCGGGGGCGCGAACGAGCAGTACTTC. This sequence encodes CSVGRSGGANEQYF.

This sequence joins TRBV4-3 and TRBJ2-5; D is ambiguous. There are 14 residues in the CDR3. The V end was cut by 3 bases, the J end by 2 bases, with 10 bases between. Per germline, CDR1 LGHNA and CDR2 YSLEER. CDR3 bases: TGCGCCAGCAGCCACCTAGACGGGCAAGAGACCCAGTACTTC. This translates into CASSHLDGQETQYF.

The rearrangement uses TRBV6-9 and TRBJ2-7; D is ambiguous. Per the germline V gene, CDR1 is MNHGY and CDR2 is SVAAGI. The CDR3 covers 12 residues. The ends were cut back, 8 bases at V and 3 bases at J, with 11 bases in the middle. Here the CDR3 reads CASGSRRYEQYF. The CDR3 bases are TGTGCCAGCGGATCCCGACGCTACGAGCAGTACTTC.

The V gene is TRBV10-2, the J gene TRBJ2-2, with TRBD2 matching over 11 bases. The length of the CDR3 is 19 residues. Trimming at V came to 0 bases and at J to 1 base, leaving 7 bases not matched to a gene. Per the germline V gene, CDR1 is WSHSY and CDR2 is SAAADI. CDR3 bases: TGCGCCAGCAGTGAGTCGCCTAGCGGGAGGAAGGGGAACACCGGGGAGCTGTTTTTT. Translating it yields CASSESPSGRKGNTGELFF.

Notes on this clonotype: Just one base apart from a much larger clone, this may be a read error. The V gene is TRBV2, the J gene TRBJ2-7; D gene ambiguous. The CDR3 totals 13 residues. V shed 8 bases and J shed 1 base, with 12 bases lying between them. CDR1 and CDR2 from the germline V gene are SNHLY and FYNNEI. The CDR3 DNA reads TGTGCCAGCGGACGACTCCTGTCCTACGAGCAGTACTTC. Residues: CASGRLLSYEQYF.

In regard to this clonotype: A much larger clone lies one base from this, so it may be a read error. The chain joins TRBV12-3 or TRBV12-4 to TRBJ1-2, with 8 bases aligning to TRBD1. The ends lost 3 bases at V and 7 bases at J; junction bases unmatched: 7. The CDR3 runs 14 residues. The CDR3 loop is CASSFAGGMCGYTF. Written as DNA, the CDR3 is TGTGCCAGCAGTTTTGCAGGGGGCATGTGTGGCTACACCTTC.

Details on this clonotype: A junction end diverges from the germline sequence, so it may reflect a read error. V is TRBV25-1 and J is TRBJ1-1; D not certain. This CDR3 contains 15 residues. Germline V gene data show CDR1 as MGHDK and CDR2 as SYGVNS. The CDR3 is CASISNRVGNTGAFF. The CDR3 DNA sequence: TGTGCCAGTATAAGTAACCGGGTAGGGAACACTGGAGCTTTCTTT.

This sequence joins TRBV4-2 and TRBJ2-7; D is ambiguous. With 0 bases removed from V and 3 bases from J, the gap between germline ends came to 12 bases. CDR1 LGHNA and CDR2 YNFKEQ come from the germline V gene. This CDR3 spans 15 amino acids. The CDR3 DNA reads TGTGCCAGCAGCCAAGAACGGGCGGAGCGCTACGAGCAGTACTTC. Translated: CASSQERAERYEQYF.